The clone carrying this T cell receptor beta chain occurred many times. An equimolar mix of two oligonucleotides served as the beta constant-region primer for TRBC1 and TRBC2. Four rounds of PCR amplified the ligated cDNA using nested alpha and beta constant-region primers plus SP2. TCRdb itself ran the UMI-ligation and nested PCR reads through MiXCR, one entry per CDR3 protein. Counted here are about 85,000 distinct CDR3 sequences, roughly 14% occurring once; the ten biggest clones make up roughly 0.9%. The source of the sample is a study of naive and memory T cell subsets. CDR3 length equals 15 residues. Germline CDR1 is LNHDA and CDR2 is SQIVND (reference sequence). Trimming pared 4 bases from V and 3 bases from J, leaving 14 bases between.

This rearrangement joins TRBV19 to TRBJ2-3; no clear D. This TCR came from a human donor in good health. Sequencing used central memory CD4+ T cells from blood. As DNA, the CDR3 is TGTGCCAGTAGTAAGGCCAGCCCTTGGACAGATACGCAGTATTTT. Its protein product is CASSKASPWTDTQYF.